This TCR beta chain was profiled in a study of blood T cell repertoires in COVID-19. Overall study: Samples came from the United States, Italy and Spain, spanning acute and convalescent COVID-19.

The repertoire was sequenced with immunoSEQ multiplex PCR; TCRdb's copy has only in-frame clones and lacks some. The data show roughly 300,000 clones, over 75% seen once. The length of the CDR3 is 15 residues. Germline-derived CDR1 and CDR2 are SGHTS and YDEGEE. V lost 4 bases, J lost 2 bases, and 12 bases lay in between. This sequence originates from a woman aged 45 to 65 who had recovered from COVID-19. The chain combines TRBV5-8 with TRBJ1-4; maybe TRBD1 (6 bases). Sequenced material: peripheral blood. The CDR3 is CASSPGVGTNEKLFF. For the CDR3, the DNA is TGTGCCAGCAGCCCAGGGGTCGGGACTAATGAAAAACTGTTTTTT.